Listed below are T cell receptor beta chains from one sample, sequenced in a study of human thymus T cells. Assay: immunoSEQ multiplex PCR; the TCRdb copy retains only in-frame clones and omits some. The sample shows fewer than 90,000 clones, 96% of them seen only once. Input material: thymus tissue. These receptors were obtained from a boy under two years old with a congenital heart defect but otherwise immunologically healthy. CDR3s include the opening cysteine and the closing phenylalanine or tryptophan. D genes are given only for firm matches. Some rows mark clone size as missing; the rest say once, few, many or name a class of expanded clone.

clone size: .
J gene: TRBJ2-3
D gene: .
V gene: TRBV7-2
CDR3 protein: CASSLVNRDSYGTQYF
CDR3 DNA: TGTGCCAGCAGCTTAGTTAACCGGGACTCTTATGGTACGCAGTATTTT

clone size: .
J gene: TRBJ1-4
D gene: TRBD1
V gene: TRBV15
CDR3 protein: CATSRDSGQIKPDPEKLFF
CDR3 DNA: TGTGCCACCAGCAGGGATTCGGGACAGATAAAACCTGACCCCGAAAAACTGTTTTTT

clone size: .
J gene: TRBJ2-3
D gene: TRBD1
V gene: TRBV4-1
CDR3 protein: CASSQKWEDRGMMSTDTQYF
CDR3 DNA: TGCGCCAGCAGCCAAAAATGGGAAGACAGGGGAATGATGAGCACAGATACGCAGTATTTT

clone size: .
J gene: TRBJ2-7
D gene: TRBD2
V gene: TRBV10-3
CDR3 protein: CAIRPGLADPSYEQYF
CDR3 DNA: TGTGCCATCAGGCCGGGACTAGCGGATCCTTCCTACGAGCAGTACTTC

clone size: .
J gene: TRBJ2-2
D gene: TRBD1
V gene: TRBV7-9
CDR3 protein: CASSLYTRCDRGVEELFF
CDR3 DNA: TGTGCCAGCAGCTTATACACTCGGTGCGACAGGGGGGTTGAGGAGCTGTTTTTT

clone size: .
J gene: TRBJ1-2
D gene: .
V gene: TRBV6-1
CDR3 protein: CASSTSSNYGYTF
CDR3 DNA: TGTGCCAGCAGCACGTCCAGCAACTATGGCTACACCTTC

clone size: .
J gene: TRBJ1-6
D gene: .
V gene: TRBV7-2
CDR3 protein: CASSSDGPSSYNSPLHF
CDR3 DNA: TGTGCCAGCAGCTCGGACGGTCCTAGCTCCTATAATTCACCCCTCCACTTT

clone size: .
J gene: TRBJ1-3
D gene: TRBD1
V gene: TRBV5-1
CDR3 protein: CASSWRTGSGNTIYF
CDR3 DNA: TGCGCCAGCAGCTGGAGGACAGGGTCTGGAAACACCATATATTTT

clone size: few
J gene: TRBJ1-6
D gene: .
V gene: TRBV6-6
CDR3 protein: CASSPPRQRLNSPLHF
CDR3 DNA: TGTGCCAGCAGTCCCCCACGACAGAGGCTTAATTCACCCCTCCACTTT

clone size: .
J gene: TRBJ2-3
D gene: TRBD2
V gene: TRBV5-1
CDR3 protein: CASSFPGLAGGNASTDTQYF
CDR3 DNA: TGCGCCAGCAGCTTCCCAGGACTAGCGGGGGGAAACGCTAGCACAGATACGCAGTATTTT

clone size: .
J gene: TRBJ2-2
D gene: .
V gene: TRBV6-6
CDR3 protein: CASIQELNTGELFF
CDR3 DNA: TGTGCCAGCATACAGGAGTTGAACACCGGGGAGCTGTTTTTT

clone size: .
J gene: TRBJ2-3
D gene: TRBD2
V gene: TRBV18
CDR3 protein: CASSPPIAGEPTDTQYF
CDR3 DNA: TGTGCCAGCTCACCACCGATAGCGGGGGAACCCACAGATACGCAGTATTTT

clone size: .
J gene: TRBJ1-6
D gene: .
V gene: TRBV21-1
CDR3 protein: CASSKMKGSGNSPLHF
CDR3 DNA: TGTGCCAGCAGCAAAATGAAGGGATCGGGAAATTCACCCCTCCACTTT

clone size: once
J gene: TRBJ2-1
D gene: .
V gene: TRBV6-7
CDR3 protein: CASSYIDFPRGTSYNEQFF
CDR3 DNA: TGTGCCAGCAGTTACATCGATTTCCCACGGGGTACCTCCTACAATGAGCAGTTCTTC

clone size: few
J gene: TRBJ1-5
D gene: .
V gene: TRBV25-1
CDR3 protein: CASSVRLSNQPQHF
CDR3 DNA: TGTGCCAGCAGTGTCAGGCTTAGCAATCAGCCCCAGCATTTT

clone size: .
J gene: TRBJ2-2
D gene: .
V gene: TRBV11-3
CDR3 protein: CASNEGNTGELFF
CDR3 DNA: TGTGCCAGCAACGAGGGTAACACCGGGGAGCTGTTTTTT

clone size: .
J gene: TRBJ2-1
D gene: TRBD1
V gene: TRBV11-2
CDR3 protein: CASSRSGTGANEQFF
CDR3 DNA: TGTGCCAGCAGCCGATCCGGGACAGGGGCCAATGAGCAGTTCTTC

clone size: .
J gene: TRBJ2-5
D gene: .
V gene: TRBV5-1
CDR3 protein: CASSLDGGKTQYF
CDR3 DNA: TGCGCCAGCAGCTTGGACGGGGGTAAGACCCAGTACTTC

clone size: .
J gene: TRBJ2-1
D gene: .
V gene: TRBV9
CDR3 protein: CASREEPLPHNEQFF
CDR3 DNA: TGTGCCAGCAGGGAAGAACCCCTCCCTCACAATGAGCAGTTCTTC

clone size: .
J gene: TRBJ2-3
D gene: .
V gene: TRBV27
CDR3 protein: CASAHGVSTDTQYF
CDR3 DNA: TGTGCCAGCGCTCATGGTGTCAGCACAGATACGCAGTATTTT

clone size: .
J gene: TRBJ2-7
D gene: TRBD1
V gene: TRBV27
CDR3 protein: CASRHRGNYEQYF
CDR3 DNA: TGTGCCAGCAGGCACAGGGGGAACTACGAGCAGTACTTC

clone size: .
J gene: TRBJ2-7
D gene: .
V gene: TRBV2
CDR3 protein: CASFKQGYPSYEQYF
CDR3 DNA: TGTGCCAGCTTCAAACAGGGATATCCCTCCTACGAGCAGTACTTC

clone size: .
J gene: TRBJ2-4
D gene: .
V gene: TRBV5-1
CDR3 protein: CASSPGEGLTIAKNIQYF
CDR3 DNA: TGCGCCAGCAGCCCGGGAGAAGGATTAACTATAGCCAAAAACATTCAGTACTTC

clone size: .
J gene: TRBJ2-7
D gene: TRBD2
V gene: TRBV6-6
CDR3 protein: CASRSSDRTSLCEQYF
CDR3 DNA: TGTGCCAGCAGATCCTCCGACCGGACTAGCCTTTGCGAGCAGTACTTC

clone size: .
J gene: TRBJ1-2
D gene: .
V gene: TRBV29-1
CDR3 protein: CSATMSAGPDYGYTF
CDR3 DNA: TGCAGCGCTACTATGAGCGCGGGACCCGACTATGGCTACACCTTC

clone size: .
J gene: TRBJ1-1
D gene: TRBD1
V gene: TRBV28
CDR3 protein: CASSSLPGQGAPEDTEAFF
CDR3 DNA: TGTGCCAGCAGTTCCCTGCCGGGACAGGGGGCCCCAGAGGACACTGAAGCTTTCTTT

clone size: .
J gene: TRBJ1-5
D gene: .
V gene: TRBV5-8
CDR3 protein: CASSYRTRRQPQHF
CDR3 DNA: TGTGCCAGCAGCTATCGGACCCGTAGGCAGCCCCAGCATTTT

clone size: .
J gene: TRBJ1-2
D gene: TRBD1
V gene: TRBV14
CDR3 protein: CASSQEGGRENYGYTF
CDR3 DNA: TGTGCCAGCAGCCAAGAAGGGGGCAGGGAGAACTATGGCTACACCTTC

clone size: .
J gene: TRBJ2-1
D gene: .
V gene: TRBV6-1
CDR3 protein: CASMGWGGLYNEQFF
CDR3 DNA: TGTGCCAGTATGGGTTGGGGGGGGCTCTACAATGAGCAGTTCTTC

clone size: .
J gene: TRBJ2-7
D gene: .
V gene: TRBV15
CDR3 protein: CATSRGPFARGNYEQYF
CDR3 DNA: TGTGCCACCAGCAGAGGTCCTTTTGCCAGGGGAAACTACGAGCAGTACTTC

clone size: .
J gene: TRBJ2-7
D gene: TRBD1
V gene: TRBV11-2
CDR3 protein: CASSYRRGQGAKSYEQYF
CDR3 DNA: TGTGCCAGCAGCTACCGTCGGGGTCAGGGGGCGAAGAGCTACGAGCAGTACTTC

clone size: .
J gene: TRBJ1-2
D gene: TRBD1
V gene: TRBV9
CDR3 protein: CASSRKGAKSYGYTF
CDR3 DNA: TGTGCCAGCAGCCGAAAGGGGGCAAAAAGCTATGGCTACACCTTC

clone size: .
J gene: TRBJ2-5
D gene: .
V gene: TRBV1
CDR3 protein: CTSSLETQYF
CDR3 DNA: TGCACCAGCAGCCTAGAGACCCAGTACTTC

clone size: .
J gene: TRBJ2-2
D gene: .
V gene: TRBV11-3
CDR3 protein: CASSLDGRNTGELFF
CDR3 DNA: TGTGCCAGCAGCTTAGACGGGAGGAACACCGGGGAGCTGTTTTTT

clone size: .
J gene: TRBJ1-3
D gene: .
V gene: TRBV11-2
CDR3 protein: CASSLVRGFSGNTIYF
CDR3 DNA: TGTGCCAGCAGCTTAGTCCGGGGCTTCTCTGGAAACACCATATATTTT

clone size: .
J gene: TRBJ2-1
D gene: .
V gene: TRBV18
CDR3 protein: CASSPKRQASYNEQFF
CDR3 DNA: TGTGCCAGCTCACCTAAACGACAGGCGTCCTACAATGAGCAGTTCTTC

clone size: once
J gene: TRBJ2-1
D gene: .
V gene: TRBV4-2
CDR3 protein: CASSHAAGTYNEQFF
CDR3 DNA: TGTGCCAGCAGCCATGCTGCGGGCACCTACAATGAGCAGTTCTTC

clone size: .
J gene: TRBJ2-7
D gene: .
V gene: TRBV19
CDR3 protein: CASSRGSYEQYF
CDR3 DNA: TGTGCCAGCTCCCGAGGCTCCTACGAGCAGTACTTC

clone size: few
J gene: TRBJ1-1
D gene: .
V gene: TRBV6-1
CDR3 protein: CASSERRGTEAFF
CDR3 DNA: TGTGCCAGCAGTGAACGGAGGGGCACTGAAGCTTTCTTT

clone size: .
J gene: TRBJ1-2
D gene: .
V gene: TRBV28
CDR3 protein: CASLLSRQPYGYTF
CDR3 DNA: TGTGCCAGCCTCCTCTCCCGACAGCCCTATGGCTACACCTTC

clone size: .
J gene: TRBJ2-3
D gene: .
V gene: TRBV12-2
CDR3 protein: CASRLAPKGRLPIFGQYF
CDR3 DNA: TGTGCAAGTCGCTTAGCGCCGAAAGGTCGGTTACCTATTTTTGGGCAGTATTTT

clone size: .
J gene: TRBJ2-5
D gene: .
V gene: TRBV2
CDR3 protein: CASSGTLQETQYF
CDR3 DNA: TGTGCCAGCAGTGGCACCCTACAAGAGACCCAGTACTTC

clone size: once
J gene: TRBJ2-5
D gene: .
V gene: TRBV15
CDR3 protein: CATSLGGRYGLQETQYF
CDR3 DNA: TGTGCCACCAGCTTAGGCGGACGGTATGGGCTTCAAGAGACCCAGTACTTC

clone size: .
J gene: TRBJ2-2
D gene: TRBD1
V gene: TRBV12-5
CDR3 protein: CASGLVMTGGTGELFF
CDR3 DNA: TGTGCTAGTGGTTTGGTAATGACAGGGGGAACCGGGGAGCTGTTTTTT